The clone carrying this T cell receptor (beta chain) has more than one count but fewer than ten. Its antigen is unknown. The CDR3 has 19 residues. The V segment lost 5 bases and the J segment 3 bases; nucleotides outside the gene matches: 20. From the RT-PCR reads, TCRdb called clonotypes with MiXCR, one entry per CDR3 protein. The sample yields around 760,000 distinct CDR3 sequences, approximately 14% seen once. These data come from a study of response to subunit inactivated influenza vaccine. General observations from the study: Only a handful of new T cells, the authors suggested, are recruited with each seasonal influenza vaccination.

The clonotype comes from a man aged 50 to 60 who received an inactivated influenza vaccine. Source: PBMCs from blood, taken less than 15 days before vaccination. This sequence joins TRBV12-3 or TRBV12-4 and TRBJ2-7, with 9 bases identical to TRBD1. The CDR3 here is CASSKTGGRAPNFGYEQYF. For the CDR3, the DNA is TGTGCCAGCAGTAAAACAGGGGGCAGGGCACCCAATTTCGGCTACGAGCAGTACTTC.